This T cell receptor (beta chain) was sequenced for a study of blood T cell repertoires in COVID-19. As for the study in general: COVID-19 samples, acute and convalescent, were from the United States, Italy and Spain. PBMCs, B-cell-depleted T cells, or T cells provided the cDNA or gDNA that made up the material.

Profiled with immunoSEQ multiplex PCR; TCRdb holds only in-frame clones, not every one. The sample holds around 68,000 clones; about 90% are singletons and the top ten take 16%. The germline V gene encodes CDR1 ENHRY and CDR2 SYGVKD. The CDR3 runs to 15 residues. Trimming took 0 bases from V and 6 from J, leaving 14 bases between them. This clone was counted once. Sequencing was performed on peripheral blood. This receptor was obtained from a middle-aged man with COVID-19, enrolled during active disease. J is TRBJ1-2 and V is TRBV10-3; perhaps TRBD1 as D (5 bases). CDR3 loop: CAISESGAGGDGYTF. The CDR3 bases are TGTGCCATCAGTGAGTCAGGGGCCGGGGGTGATGGCTACACCTTC.